This TCR beta chain was obtained from a study of Ad26.COV2.S vaccination and SARS-CoV-2 variants. The wider study: Into the muscle, Ad26.COV2.S was dosed once or twice, 56 days apart.

The sample's treatment: around 19 received Ad26.COV2.S at low or high dose, single or two shots; 5 received placebo; per-sample allocation not given. Samples were taken on day 63 after the first vaccine or placebo injection. Assay: immunoSEQ multiplex PCR; the TCRdb copy retains only in-frame clones and omits some. The sample lists 350,000 to 450,000 clones; around 87% were seen once. Per the germline V gene, CDR1 is GTSNPN and CDR2 is SVGIG (reference sequence). This CDR3 region has 15 residues. Trimming left V 2 bases short and J 0 bases short, with 11 bases between. Details on this clone: Its target is not known.

Overall study results and limits: Ad26.COV2.S recipients had broader spike-specific TCRs (P = 0.0014).

The sequence derives from a person between 18 and 65 years old who received the Ad26.COV2.S COVID-19 vaccine or a placebo. The specimen was peripheral blood, collected in a trial of Ad26.COV2.S vaccine versus placebo. The rearrangement links TRBV30 to TRBJ1-5; D might be TRBD1 (5 bases). The CDR3 sequence is CAWSFEGNSNQPQHF. The CDR3 DNA is TGTGCCTGGAGTTTCGAGGGGAATAGCAATCAGCCCCAGCATTTT.